This record covers a single T cell receptor (beta chain). Its antigen is undetermined. The data were obtained in a study of cytomegalovirus exposure and HLA in healthy donors. General study results and limits: Cytomegalovirus association was assigned to approximately 160 TCR beta chains. What was likely a sequencing artifact was a cluster of highly shared sequence variants. Common viral pathogens seemed to be connected with several of the most significant clusters, according to a later analysis.

Both 60 Vbeta primers and 13 Jbeta primers went into the PCR. TCRdb's copy holds only in-frame clones and misses some; the assay was immunoSEQ multiplex PCR. Here the sample spans 90,000 to 130,000 clones, roughly 68% being singletons. The germline V gene encodes CDR1 LGHNA and CDR2 YSLEER. V shed 1 base and J shed 0 bases, with 9 bases lying between them. The CDR3 runs 16 residues. The rearrangement joins TRBV4-3 to TRBJ2-2, with D perhaps TRBD1 (6 bases). This clonotype was sampled from a man aged 25-40 years in good health and CMV-seropositive. Source material: PBMCs. CDR3 protein: CASSQGTETNTGELFF. In DNA, the CDR3 is TGCGCCAGCAGCCAAGGGACAGAAACGAACACCGGGGAGCTGTTTTTT.